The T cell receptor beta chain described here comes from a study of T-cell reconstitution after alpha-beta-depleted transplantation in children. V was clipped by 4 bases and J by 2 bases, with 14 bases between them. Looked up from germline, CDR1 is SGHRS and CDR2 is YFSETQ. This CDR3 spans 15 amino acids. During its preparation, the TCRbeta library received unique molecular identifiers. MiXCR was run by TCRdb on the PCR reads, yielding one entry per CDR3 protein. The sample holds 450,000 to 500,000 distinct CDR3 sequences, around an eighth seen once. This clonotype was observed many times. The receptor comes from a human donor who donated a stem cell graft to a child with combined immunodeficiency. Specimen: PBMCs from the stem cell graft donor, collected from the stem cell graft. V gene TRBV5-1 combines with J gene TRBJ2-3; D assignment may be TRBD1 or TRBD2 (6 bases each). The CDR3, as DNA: TGCGCCAGCAGCGTGGAGTGGGGGGCCACAGATACGCAGTATTTT. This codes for CASSVEWGATDTQYF.